These 12 T cell receptor beta chains share one sample of origin, sequenced in a study of CD8 T cells in ankylosing spondylitis. TCRdb used MiXCR to reprocess the 5' RACE reads, holding one entry per CDR3 protein. The sample records roughly 440,000 distinct CDR3 sequences, under 20% being singletons. Study-level findings and limits: A TCR beta motif of fewer than ten highly homologous variants seemed to mark ankylosing spondylitis blood.

These receptors lack a known antigen. The sequenced sample consisted of blood, either unsorted or a sorted T cell fraction (not recorded which). Source of these receptors: a male donor with ankylosing spondylitis.

The V and J genes are TRBV7-2 and TRBJ2-5; TRBD2 matches 9 bases. J was trimmed by 0 bases and V by 2 bases; bases with no gene match: 7. There are 17 residues in the CDR3. Germline CDR1 is SGHTA and CDR2 is FQGNSA. The DNA for the CDR3 is TGTGCCAGCAGCTTATGGCTAGCGGGACCCTACCAAGAGACCCAGTACTTC. This gives the protein CASSLWLAGPYQETQYF.

This clonotype turned up a few times. The chain joins TRBV6-5 to TRBJ2-7; D possibly corresponds to TRBD2 (6 bases). Looked up from germline, CDR1 is MNHEY and CDR2 is SVGAGI. The V and J ends lost 2 bases and 0 bases respectively, with 8 bases between them. CDR3 length equals 14 residues. The CDR3 sequence: CASSYGEASYEQYF. DNA for the CDR3: TGTGCCAGCAGTTACGGGGAGGCCTCCTACGAGCAGTACTTC.

This clonotype has ten or more counts. V usage is TRBV11-1 and J usage is TRBJ2-1; no clear D gene. Germline loops: CDR1 SGHAT, CDR2 FQDESV (reference sequence). The V end lost 4 bases, the J end lost 6 bases, and 16 bases lay between the germline ends. The length of the CDR3 is 15 residues. The CDR3 loop is CASSSVPGPGNEQFF. CDR3 DNA sequence: TGTGCCAGCAGCTCTGTCCCTGGACCGGGCAATGAGCAGTTCTTC.

The chain links TRBV5-1 to TRBJ2-3; D not resolved. Per germline, CDR1 SGHRS and CDR2 YFSETQ. Between the trimmed V and J ends, which lost 4 bases and 0 bases, there was a span of 12 bases. The CDR3 is 15 amino acids. The CDR3 nucleotides are TGCGCCAGCAGCCCCGACCTCGTTAGCACAGATACGCAGTATTTT. This encodes CASSPDLVSTDTQYF. The full variable domain, completed using reference TRBV5-1 and TRBJ2-3, is KAGVTQTPRYLIKTRGQQVTLSCSPISGHRSVSWYQQTPGQGLQFLFEYFSETQRNKGNFPGRFSGRQFSNSRSEMNVSTLELGDSALYLCASSPDLVSTDTQYFGPGTRLTVL.

The CDR3 protein is CASSFREVNTEAFF. CDR3 DNA: TGTGCCAGCAGCTTCCGGGAAGTAAACACTGAAGCTTTCTTT. V is TRBV6-1 and J is TRBJ1-1; D remains ambiguous. Trimming removed 6 bases from V and 2 bases from J, with 13 bases in between. This CDR3 comprises 14 residues. CDR1 and CDR2 from the germline V gene are MNHNS and SASEGT.

The J gene is TRBJ1-5, the V gene TRBV6-1, with D possibly matching TRBD1 (6 bases). The V end was cut by 3 bases, the J end by 1 base, with 10 bases between. Germline-derived CDR1 and CDR2 are MNHNS and SASEGT. The length of the CDR3 is 15 residues. CDR3 DNA sequence: TGTGCCAGCAGTGAGACAGGCCTAAGCAATCAGCCCCAGCATTTT. This gives the protein CASSETGLSNQPQHF.

This chain connects TRBV7-9 to TRBJ2-3; 12 positions match TRBD2. Per the germline V gene, CDR1 is SEHNR and CDR2 is FQNEAQ (reference sequence). The CDR3 extends over 17 amino acids. V trimming: 3 bases; J trimming: 0 bases; junction bases outside the gene matches: 4. The CDR3 bases are TGTGCCAGCAGCTTGGGACTAGCGGGCACTAGCACAGATACGCAGTATTTT. This codes for CASSLGLAGTSTDTQYF.

This clonotype occurred many times. This chain links TRBV9 with TRBJ2-4; 7 nucleotides align to TRBD2. V was pared by 0 bases and J by 0 bases, with 3 bases of the junction left unmatched. The length of the CDR3 is 16 residues. CDR1 is SGDLS and CDR2 is YYNGEE in the germline V gene. CDR3 loop: CASSVAGGGAKNIQYF. The CDR3 nucleotides are TGTGCCAGCAGCGTAGCTGGCGGGGGAGCCAAAAACATTCAGTACTTC.

The genes are TRBV28 and TRBJ1-4; 8 positions agree with TRBD1. From germline, CDR1 is MDHEN and CDR2 SYDVKM. The CDR3 has 16 amino acids. The V segment lost 6 bases and the J segment 12 bases; nucleotides outside the gene matches: 18. The CDR3 region has the DNA TGTGCCAGCAGAGAACCTTCGGGACAGGCTGGGAAGGAACTGTTTTTT. It yields the protein CASREPSGQAGKELFF.

The V and J genes are TRBV10-2 and TRBJ2-7, with a possible D match to TRBD1 (6 bases). The CDR3 length is 15 residues. V lost 3 bases, J lost 3 bases, and 15 bases lay in between. The germline V gene has CDR1 WSHSY and CDR2 SAAADI. CDR3 in DNA: TGCGCCAGCAGTGACTGGGGGCAACTGGACTACGAGCAGTACTTC. Its protein product is CASSDWGQLDYEQYF.

In this sample, this clonotype turned up a few times. CDR3 region: CASSRTGAIYGYTF. The CDR3, as DNA: TGTGCCAGCAGTCGGACAGGGGCGATCTATGGCTACACCTTC. This chain uses TRBV12-3 or TRBV12-4 with TRBJ1-2, with 9 bases identical to TRBD1. The CDR3 runs to 14 residues. With V trimmed by 5 bases and J by 4 bases, 5 bases remained unmatched.

This chain links TRBV18 with TRBJ1-2; 7 bases align to TRBD1. J lost 5 bases, V lost 6 bases, and 9 bases had no gene match. This CDR3 is 14 amino acids long. CDR1 is KGHSH, CDR2 LQKENI, per germline. CDR3 protein: CASSKGQLGYGYTF. The CDR3 nucleotides read TGTGCCAGCTCGAAGGGACAGCTCGGTTATGGCTACACCTTC.